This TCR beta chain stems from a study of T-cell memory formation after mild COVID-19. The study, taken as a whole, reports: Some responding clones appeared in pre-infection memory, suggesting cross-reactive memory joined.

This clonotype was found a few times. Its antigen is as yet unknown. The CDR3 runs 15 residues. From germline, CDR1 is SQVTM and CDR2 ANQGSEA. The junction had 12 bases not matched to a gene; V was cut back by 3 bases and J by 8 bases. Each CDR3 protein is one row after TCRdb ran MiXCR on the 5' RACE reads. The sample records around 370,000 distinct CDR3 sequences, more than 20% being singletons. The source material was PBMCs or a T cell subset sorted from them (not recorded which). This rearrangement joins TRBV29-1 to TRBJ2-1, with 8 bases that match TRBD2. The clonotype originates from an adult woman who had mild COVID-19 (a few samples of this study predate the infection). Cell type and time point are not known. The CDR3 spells CSVEVGSSGFDEQFF. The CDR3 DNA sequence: TGCAGCGTTGAGGTAGGGTCTAGCGGGTTCGATGAGCAGTTCTTC.